This T cell receptor beta chain was recovered during a study of response to subunit inactivated influenza vaccine. TCRdb processed the RT-PCR reads anew with MiXCR; each CDR3 protein has one entry. The sample holds 750,000 to 850,000 distinct CDR3 sequences, about 18% seen once. This clonotype appeared many times. As yet, its antigen is unknown. Study findings and constraints: With each seasonal influenza vaccination, the authors suggested, few new T cells are recruited.

The ends were cut back, 6 bases at V and 6 bases at J, with 11 bases in the middle. The CDR3 covers 13 residues. The sequencing here drew on PBMCs from blood, taken approximately 5 days after vaccination. The receptor's source is a man in his fifties who received an inactivated influenza vaccine. The chain has TRBV12-3 or TRBV12-4 and TRBJ2-2; D not certain. The CDR3, as DNA: TGTGCCAGCAGCGGCGTGGATCCCGGGGAGCTGTTTTTT. This encodes CASSGVDPGELFF.